The 27 T cell receptor beta chains below come from one sample, sequenced in a study of T cell responses to AZD1222 COVID-19 vaccine. Profiled with immunoSEQ multiplex PCR; TCRdb holds only in-frame clones, not every one. The table has 180,000 or so clones, roughly 90% seen once. The source was peripheral blood, collected 28 days after the second AZD1222 dose. Receptors originate from an adult who received the AZD1222 COVID-19 vaccine.

The chain has TRBV7-2 and TRBJ2-7; 7 bases align to TRBD1. Unmatched junction bases numbered 5, after V lost 4 bases and J lost 5 bases. CDR3 length: 13 residues. Looked up from germline, CDR1 is SGHTA and CDR2 is FQGNSA. CDR3 loop: CASSSFDRDEQYF. The CDR3 DNA reads as TGTGCCAGCAGCTCCTTCGACAGGGACGAGCAGTACTTC.

The chain joins TRBV15 to TRBJ1-5; tentative D call: TRBD1 (5 bases). Trimming shortened V by 0 bases and J by 4 bases, and 10 bases separated the two germline ends. Per the germline V gene, CDR1 is LNHNV and CDR2 is YYDKDF (reference sequence). The CDR3 runs to 15 residues. The CDR3 loop is CATSRDPSGNQPQHF. The CDR3 bases are TGTGCCACCAGCAGAGATCCTTCAGGGAATCAGCCCCAGCATTTT. The entire variable domain, with the rest obtained from reference TRBV15 and TRBJ1-5, is as follows: DAMVIQNPRYQVTQFGKPVTLSCSQTLNHNVMYWYQQKSSQAPKLLFHYYDKDFNNEADTPDNFQSRRPNTSFCFLDIRSPGLGDTAMYLCATSRDPSGNQPQHFGDGTRLSIL.

This sequence joins TRBV25-1 and TRBJ1-1, with D possibly matching TRBD1 (5 bases). Germline V CDR1 and CDR2: MGHDK, SYGVNS. The ends were cut back, 7 bases at V and 4 bases at J, with 22 bases in the middle. The CDR3 extends over 16 amino acids. The chain's CDR3 is CASTRGSGISSTEAFF. The CDR3 DNA follows: TGTGCCAGCACTAGAGGATCAGGGATCTCGAGCACTGAAGCTTTCTTT. Supplemented by reference TRBV25-1 and TRBJ1-1, the full variable domain reads EADIYQTPRYLVIGTGKKITLECSQTMGHDKMYWYQQDPGMELHLIHYSYGVNSTEKGDLSSESTVSRIRTEHFPLTLESARPSHTSQYLCASTRGSGISSTEAFFGQGTRLTVV.

V gene TRBV7-2 combines with J gene TRBJ2-5; D is undetermined. The CDR3 spans 11 residues. V lost 4 bases to trimming and J lost 2 bases, with 2 bases between them. The germline V gene has CDR1 SGHTA and CDR2 FQGNSA. The CDR3 nucleotides are TGTGCCAGCAGCTCTCAAGAGACCCAGTACTTC. Protein product: CASSSQETQYF.

The rearrangement links TRBV6-6 to TRBJ1-2; D gene uncertain. CDR1 and CDR2 (germline): MNHNY, SVGAGI (reference sequence). V lost 2 bases and J lost 8, with 15 bases in between. There are 14 residues in the CDR3. DNA for the CDR3: TGTGCCAGCAGTTACGCCTCGGATGACGACGGCTACACCTTC. Translation: CASSYASDDDGYTF.

The chain joins TRBV7-2 to TRBJ1-4; D uncertain. The CDR3 runs to 11 residues. The germline V and J ends were trimmed by 5 bases and 6 bases, with 4 bases remaining between them. The germline gives CDR1 SGHTA, CDR2 FQGNSA. The DNA of the CDR3 is TGTGCCAGCAGCACCTATGAAAAACTGTTTTTT. Protein product: CASSTYEKLFF.

The chain has TRBV6-1 and TRBJ1-4; TRBD1 agrees at 9 bases. This CDR3 spans 15 amino acids. Germline V lookup: CDR1 MNHNS, CDR2 SASEGT. V gave up 2 bases and J gave up 7 bases; unmatched junction bases: 5. The CDR3 loop reads CASSEQGTGIEKLFF. CDR3 DNA sequence: TGTGCCAGCAGTGAACAGGGGACAGGGATTGAAAAACTGTTTTTT.

The chain couples TRBV15 to TRBJ1-5, with unresolved D. The CDR3 spans 15 residues. V was cut by 0 bases and J by 7 bases, with 13 bases left in between. The V gene's germline CDR1 is LNHNV and CDR2 YYDKDF (reference sequence). CDR3 protein: CATSRDRQVAQPQHF. The CDR3 DNA follows: TGTGCCACCAGCAGAGATCGGCAGGTCGCACAGCCCCAGCATTTT. Combining the CDR3 with reference TRBV15 and TRBJ1-5 gives the whole variable domain DAMVIQNPRYQVTQFGKPVTLSCSQTLNHNVMYWYQQKSSQAPKLLFHYYDKDFNNEADTPDNFQSRRPNTSFCFLDIRSPGLGDTAMYLCATSRDRQVAQPQHFGDGTRLSIL.

CDR3 coding DNA: TGTGCCAGCTCACCAGCCGGGACAGGGGTGACTAACTATGGCTACACCTTC. Residues: CASSPAGTGVTNYGYTF. This chain uses TRBV18 with TRBJ1-2; 10 bases agree with TRBD1. The trim removed 2 bases at V and 0 bases at J, leaving 6 bases unmatched. CDR3 length: 17 amino acids. CDR1 is KGHSH and CDR2 is LQKENI in the germline V gene.

This clone has only one observation. J is TRBJ1-1 and V is TRBV6-1; D unclear. This CDR3 has 14 residues. Germline V lookup: CDR1 MNHNS, CDR2 SASEGT. Trimming removed 1 base from V and 4 bases from J, with 10 bases in between. CDR3 sequence reads: CASSEVAWGTEAFF. The CDR3 DNA sequence: TGTGCCAGCAGTGAAGTGGCGTGGGGCACTGAAGCTTTCTTT.

The chain employs TRBV6-2 or TRBV6-3 and TRBJ1-5; tentatively, D is TRBD1 (5 bases). This CDR3 region has 15 residues. CDR1 MNHEY and CDR2 SVGEGT come from the germline V gene. The V and J ends lost 5 bases and 7 bases respectively, with 18 bases between them. DNA for the CDR3: TGTGCCAGCAGTCACCCTGGGGGGATTAACCAGCCCCAGCATTTT. Protein: CASSHPGGINQPQHF.

The DNA for the CDR3 is TGTGCCAGCAGCTTGGTTGCCGGGGGGACAGATACGCAGTATTTT. It yields the protein CASSLVAGGTDTQYF. The V and J genes are TRBV5-6 and TRBJ2-3, with 7 bases that match TRBD2. Germline assignment: CDR1 SGHDT and CDR2 YYEEEE. Trimming at V came to 0 bases and at J to 3 bases, leaving 4 bases not matched to a gene. The CDR3 sequence is 15 residues long. Complete variable domain (other parts from reference TRBV5-6 and TRBJ2-3): DAGVTQSPTHLIKTRGQQVTLRCSPKSGHDTVSWYQQALGQGPQFIFQYYEEEERQRGNFPDRFSGHQFPNYSSELNVNALLLGDSALYLCASSLVAGGTDTQYFGPGTRLTVL.

The V call is TRBV27, the J call TRBJ2-2, with a weak D call TRBD2 (5 bases). Germline V gives CDR1 MNHEY, CDR2 SMNVEV (reference sequence). This CDR3 has 15 residues. The germline V and J ends were trimmed by 2 bases and 6 bases, with 13 bases remaining between them. DNA for the CDR3: TGTGCCAGCAGTTTAGGGGTTATCGGGGCCGGGGAGCTGTTTTTT. Protein sequence: CASSLGVIGAGELFF.

The chain is built from TRBV11-3 and TRBJ2-1; TRBD2 matches 13 bases. This CDR3 is 16 amino acids long. Germline V lookup: CDR1 SGHNT, CDR2 YENEEA. V dropped 5 bases and J dropped 10; count of bases not matched to a gene: 11. Here the CDR3 reads CASSPGLAGTYSEQFF. The CDR3 nucleotides read TGTGCCAGCAGCCCGGGACTAGCGGGGACTTACTCGGAGCAGTTCTTC.

The chain couples TRBV6-1 to TRBJ1-2; 11 bases line up with TRBD1. The trim removed 0 bases at V and 4 bases at J, leaving 16 bases unmatched. This CDR3 has 20 amino acids. The germline V gene encodes CDR1 MNHNS and CDR2 SASEGT. The CDR3 DNA follows: TGTGCCAGCAGTGAAGCCCTTACCGGGACAGGGGGGTCTTTAGGCTATGGCTACACCTTC. Amino acid sequence: CASSEALTGTGGSLGYGYTF.

This chain joins TRBV9 and TRBJ1-1; D ambiguous. The CDR3 runs 17 residues. The V end lost 3 bases, the J end lost 1 base, and 19 bases lay between the germline ends. CDR1 is SGDLS and CDR2 is YYNGEE in the germline V gene. The DNA of the CDR3 is TGTGCCAGCAGCGATTCCCCTCAGACACTCAAGAACACTGAAGCTTTCTTT. As protein: CASSDSPQTLKNTEAFF.

The gene calls are TRBV30 and TRBJ1-2; 9 bases map to TRBD1. The CDR3 has 14 residues. Germline V gives CDR1 GTSNPN, CDR2 SVGIG (reference sequence). The ends lost 4 bases at V and 8 bases at J; junction bases unmatched: 11. The CDR3 region has the DNA TGTGCCTGGATCCGTGGGGACAGGGTGGGGGGCTACACCTTC. Its protein is CAWIRGDRVGGYTF.

This sequence joins TRBV6-5 and TRBJ1-6; 9 bases line up with TRBD1. J lost 9 bases, V lost 5 bases, and 8 bases had no gene match. Germline V gene sequence: CDR1 MNHEY, CDR2 SVGAGI. CDR3 size: 15 residues. The CDR3 sequence: CASSPQDRGGSPLHF. Here the CDR3 DNA reads TGTGCCAGCAGTCCCCAGGACAGGGGAGGTTCACCCCTCCACTTT.

The V gene is TRBV2, the J gene TRBJ1-5, with D hard to call. Germline V gene sequence: CDR1 SNHLY, CDR2 FYNNEI. The CDR3 has 15 residues. V lost 3 bases to trimming and J lost 0 bases, with 9 bases between them. The CDR3 sequence is CASSEGRSSNQPQHF. The CDR3 bases are TGTGCCAGCAGTGAGGGAAGGTCTAGCAATCAGCCCCAGCATTTT.

V usage is TRBV7-9 and J usage is TRBJ2-1, with 12 bases aligning to TRBD2. Germline assignment: CDR1 SEHNR and CDR2 FQNEAQ (reference sequence). This CDR3 is built from 16 residues. Trimming removed 5 bases from V and 9 bases from J; junction bases left unmatched: 11. In nucleotides, the CDR3 is TGTGCCAGCAGCCTAAGGGCTAGCGGGAGGGCCTCTGAGCAGTTCTTC. Its protein is CASSLRASGRASEQFF.

This chain uses TRBV4-1 with TRBJ2-3, with D unresolved. Trimming pared 0 bases from V and 1 base from J, leaving 11 bases between. The CDR3 loop spans 16 amino acids. Germline CDR1 and CDR2: MGHRA and YSYEKL. CDR3 in amino acids: CASSQDGARGTDTQYF. For the CDR3, the DNA is TGCGCCAGCAGCCAAGACGGAGCGAGAGGCACAGATACGCAGTATTTT.

This chain links TRBV6-5 with TRBJ1-2, with 9 bases lining up with TRBD1. With V trimmed by 7 bases and J by 4 bases, 7 bases remained unmatched. Germline V gene data show CDR1 as MNHEY and CDR2 as SVGAGI. This CDR3 has 14 residues. DNA for the CDR3: TGTGCCAGCAAGGGGGGACAGGGCGTCTATGGCTACACCTTC. This codes for CASKGGQGVYGYTF.

This clone was observed a handful of times. The rearrangement links TRBV7-2 to TRBJ2-1; D ambiguous. The CDR3 sequence is 16 residues long. Trimming removed 1 base at V and 10 bases at J, with 20 bases between. In germline, CDR1 is SGHTA, CDR2 FQGNSA. Here the CDR3 reads CASSLERIGFDGEQFF. The DNA of the CDR3 is TGTGCCAGCAGCTTAGAACGGATTGGTTTCGATGGAGAGCAGTTCTTC.

This chain uses TRBV7-3 with TRBJ2-2; no definite D call. With 3 bases removed from V and 4 bases from J, the gap between germline ends came to 6 bases. Germline assignment: CDR1 SGHTA and CDR2 FQGTGA. This CDR3 comprises 13 residues. The CDR3 is CASSLPSTGELFF. CDR3 DNA sequence: TGTGCCAGCAGCTTGCCATCCACCGGGGAGCTGTTTTTT.

This clone was seen only once. This chain links TRBV12-3 or TRBV12-4 with TRBJ1-2; D is unclear. With 8 bases removed from V and 4 bases from J, the gap between germline ends came to 8 bases. The CDR3 loop spans 11 amino acids. CDR3 nucleotide sequence: TGTGCCAGCGGCCCGCCCTATGGCTACACCTTC. It yields the protein CASGPPYGYTF.

The J gene is TRBJ1-1, the V gene TRBV19; D unclear. CDR3 length: 14 amino acids. Germline V lookup: CDR1 LNHDA, CDR2 SQIVND (reference sequence). V dropped 2 bases and J dropped 6 bases, with 13 bases sitting between them. The CDR3 reads CASSISVLGSEAFF. CDR3 sequence (DNA): TGTGCCAGTAGTATATCCGTACTAGGCTCTGAAGCTTTCTTT.

The rearrangement joins TRBV2 to TRBJ2-7; TRBD1 matches 10 bases. Per the germline V gene, CDR1 is SNHLY and CDR2 is FYNNEI. This CDR3 is 15 amino acids long. V lost 7 bases and J lost 0; bases outside the gene matches: 6. CDR3 DNA: TGTGCCAGCACTAAGGGACAGGGGTTCTCCTACGAGCAGTACTTC. It translates to CASTKGQGFSYEQYF.